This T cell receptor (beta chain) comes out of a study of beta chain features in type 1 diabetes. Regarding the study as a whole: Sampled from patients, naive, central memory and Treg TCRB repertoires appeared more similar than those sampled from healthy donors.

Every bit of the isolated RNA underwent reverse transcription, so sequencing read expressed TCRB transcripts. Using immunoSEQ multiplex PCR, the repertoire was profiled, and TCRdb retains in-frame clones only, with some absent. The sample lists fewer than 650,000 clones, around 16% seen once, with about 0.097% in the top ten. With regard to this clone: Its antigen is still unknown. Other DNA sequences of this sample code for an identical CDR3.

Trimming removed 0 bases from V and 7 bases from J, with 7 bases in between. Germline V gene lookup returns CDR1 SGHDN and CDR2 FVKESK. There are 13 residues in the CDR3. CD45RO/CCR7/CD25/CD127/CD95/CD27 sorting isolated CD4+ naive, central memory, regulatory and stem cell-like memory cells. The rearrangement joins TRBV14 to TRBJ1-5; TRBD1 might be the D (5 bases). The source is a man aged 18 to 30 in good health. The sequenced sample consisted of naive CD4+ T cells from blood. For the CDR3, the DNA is TGTGCCAGCAGCCAAGATCGGGGCCAGCCCCAGCATTTT. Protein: CASSQDRGQPQHF.